One and the same sample provided the 21 T cell receptor beta chains below, sequenced in a study of response to subunit inactivated influenza vaccine listed by TCRdb under 2018. The library came from RT-PCR. The data were produced on an Illumina HiSeq 2500. TCRdb reworked the public reads: Q25 trimming with fastp, MiXCR clone assembly, productive beta chains retained. Every distinct CDR3 protein forms one entry, paired with its most common genes and DNA. A total of under 200,000 distinct CDR3 sequences appear in this sample, around 10% of them only once. Jointly, the top ten make up approximately 39% of the sample. Sequenced material: CD8+ T cells sorted from PBMCs, taken approximately 25 months after vaccination. The receptors were sampled from a man between 50 and 75 years old who received an inactivated influenza vaccine. Donor details come from another sample of the same person, matched by shared clones.

The chain recombines TRBV6-2 or TRBV6-3 with TRBJ2-7, with D unclear. Per germline, CDR1 MNHEY and CDR2 SVGEGT. The CDR3 has 12 residues. Trimming pared 6 bases from V and 3 bases from J, leaving 9 bases between. The CDR3 loop reads CASSLGFYEQYF. In DNA form, the CDR3 reads TGTGCCAGCAGCCTAGGGTTCTACGAGCAGTACTTC.

The V gene is TRBV5-6, the J gene TRBJ2-7; D may be TRBD1 or TRBD2 (5 bases each). This CDR3 is built from 14 residues. CDR1 and CDR2 from the germline V gene are SGHDT and YYEEEE. The V end lost 3 bases, the J end lost 0 bases, and 10 bases lay between the germline ends. The CDR3 sequence: CASSWGTDSYEQYF. The CDR3 region has the DNA TGTGCCAGCAGCTGGGGGACGGACTCCTACGAGCAGTACTTC.

Only a few counts were recorded for this clonotype. The chain uses TRBV4-3 and TRBJ2-6, with 8 bases matching TRBD2. Germline V lookup: CDR1 LGHNA, CDR2 YSLEER. J was trimmed by 1 base and V by 2 bases; bases with no gene match: 10. CDR3 length equals 19 residues. The chain's CDR3 is CASSQWAGGQESGANVLTF. CDR3 sequence (DNA): TGCGCCAGCAGCCAATGGGCGGGGGGACAAGAATCTGGGGCCAACGTCCTGACTTTC.

The rearrangement links TRBV7-3 to TRBJ2-3; TRBD2 might be the D (6 bases). The CDR3 loop spans 16 amino acids. V was cut by 2 bases and J by 0 bases, with 12 bases left in between. The germline V gene has CDR1 SGHTA and CDR2 FQGTGA. The CDR3 DNA is TGTGCCAGCAGCTTATTTGGGGGAGGAAGCACAGATACGCAGTATTTT. Protein sequence: CASSLFGGGSTDTQYF.

Only a few counts were recorded for this clonotype. The J gene is TRBJ1-2, the V gene TRBV20-1; D uncertain. Looked up from germline, CDR1 is DFQATT and CDR2 is SNEGSKA (reference sequence). This CDR3 is built from 16 residues. With 0 bases removed from V and 3 bases from J, the gap between germline ends came to 17 bases. CDR3 bases: TGCAGTGCTAGAGATATTACCCAACTGCAGTACTATGGCTACACCTTC. Protein sequence: CSARDITQLQYYGYTF.

This clonotype has a handful of counts. The chain uses TRBV6-5 and TRBJ2-1; TRBD2 matches 11 bases. This CDR3 is 17 amino acids long. V trimming: 4 bases; J trimming: 3 bases; junction bases outside the gene matches: 8. Germline lookup yields CDR1 MNHEY and CDR2 SVGAGI. CDR3 coding DNA: TGTGCCAGCAGTTTGGGACTAGCGGTGGTGAGCTACAATGAGCAGTTCTTC. It codes for CASSLGLAVVSYNEQFF.

In its sample, this clonotype was seen many times. V is TRBV20-1 and J is TRBJ2-7; D is ambiguous. Germline loops: CDR1 DFQATT, CDR2 SNEGSKA (reference sequence). The CDR3 runs to 12 residues. Trimming left V 6 bases short and J 2 bases short, with 11 bases between. For the CDR3, the DNA is TGCAGTGCCCCACACAGAACCTACGAGCAGTACTTC. It codes for CSAPHRTYEQYF.

This clonotype was seen a few times. The rearrangement joins TRBV29-1 to TRBJ1-2; 7 bases align to TRBD1. CDR3 size: 18 residues. CDR1 is SQVTM, CDR2 ANQGSEA, per germline. The trim removed 8 bases at V and 0 bases at J, leaving 21 bases unmatched. CDR3 DNA: TGCAGCTTCCAATTTCTAGGCGGGACAGAAATAACTAACTATGGCTACACCTTC. It is translated as CSFQFLGGTEITNYGYTF.

This clonotype was counted between two and nine times. The chain combines TRBV4-3 with TRBJ1-4, with a tentative D call TRBD1 (5 bases). In germline, CDR1 is LGHNA, CDR2 YSLEER. This CDR3 has 15 residues. Trimming left V 4 bases short and J 0 bases short, with 9 bases between. CDR3 coding DNA: TGCGCCAGCAGCCTCGGGACTGCAACTAATGAAAAACTGTTTTTT. It encodes CASSLGTATNEKLFF.

This clonotype was recorded many times. V and J are TRBV7-9 and TRBJ2-7; tentative D call: TRBD1 (7 bases). Germline-derived CDR1 and CDR2 are SEHNR and FQNEAQ (reference sequence). This CDR3 has 15 amino acids. V was shortened by 1 base and J by 3 bases, with 13 bases between the two germline ends. In DNA form, the CDR3 reads TGTGCCAGCAGCTTAGTGGGCAGGGGGGACTACGAGCAGTACTTC. Its protein product is CASSLVGRGDYEQYF.

The J gene is TRBJ2-7, the V gene TRBV6-2 or TRBV6-3, with TRBD1 matching over 10 bases. The CDR3 runs to 15 residues. Trimming removed 5 bases from V and 6 bases from J; junction bases left unmatched: 10. The germline V gene encodes CDR1 MNHEY and CDR2 SVGEGT. CDR3 amino acids: CASSIVGQGFGEQYF. CDR3 sequence (DNA): TGTGCCAGCAGTATTGTGGGACAGGGGTTCGGCGAGCAGTACTTC.

Many counts were recorded for this clonotype. V and J are TRBV7-2 and TRBJ1-5, with D possibly matching TRBD1 (5 bases). V lost 1 base and J 7 bases, leaving 11 bases between the germline ends. The length of the CDR3 is 14 residues. Germline V gene lookup returns CDR1 SGHTA and CDR2 FQGNSA. The chain's CDR3 is CASSLGGVGQPQHF. In nucleotides, the CDR3 is TGTGCCAGCAGCTTAGGGGGGGTCGGACAGCCCCAGCATTTT.

The chain joins TRBV20-1 to TRBJ1-1; D might be TRBD1 (5 bases). This CDR3 has 12 residues. Germline CDR1 and CDR2: DFQATT and SNEGSKA (reference sequence). Deletions cut 5 bases from V and 5 bases from J, with 12 bases between. CDR3 nucleotide sequence: TGCAGTGCTGTGGACATCGGGACTGAAGCTTTCTTT. Its translation: CSAVDIGTEAFF.

This clonotype was counted a few times. This rearrangement joins TRBV13 to TRBJ2-5; 8 bases are a match to TRBD1. CDR1 PRHDT and CDR2 FYEKMQ come from the germline V gene (reference sequence). Unmatched junction bases numbered 10, after V lost 5 bases and J lost 2 bases. The CDR3 covers 16 residues. CDR3 DNA sequence: TGTGCCAGCAGCACCCGCGGACAGGGTACTCAAGAGACCCAGTACTTC. It is translated as CASSTRGQGTQETQYF. The whole variable domain, filled in from reference TRBV13 and TRBJ2-5, reads AAGVIQSPRHLIKEKRETATLKCYPIPRHDTVYWYQQGPGQDPQFLISFYEKMQSDKGSIPDRFSAQQFSDYHSELNMSSLELGDSALYFCASSTRGQGTQETQYFGPGTRLLVL.

V and J are TRBV13 and TRBJ2-7; the match to TRBD2 covers 8 bases. The CDR3 covers 15 residues. CDR1 is PRHDT, CDR2 FYEKMQ, per germline (reference sequence). The junction had 4 bases not matched to a gene; V was cut back by 0 bases and J by 3 bases. CDR3 loop: CASSLGSSGVYEQYF. Here the CDR3 DNA reads TGTGCCAGCAGCTTAGGGAGTAGCGGGGTCTACGAGCAGTACTTC.

This clonotype has just a few counts. This chain joins TRBV15 and TRBJ2-1; D is possibly TRBD2 (6 bases). Trimming cost V 0 bases and J 2 bases, with 11 bases left between them. CDR3 size: 16 residues. The germline V gene has CDR1 LNHNV and CDR2 YYDKDF (reference sequence). The CDR3 DNA is TGTGCCACCAGCAGAGAGGTTAGCGGACCCTACAATGAGCAGTTCTTC. Translation: CATSREVSGPYNEQFF.

This clonotype was picked up a small number of times. The chain employs TRBV4-2 and TRBJ2-3, with TRBD2 matching 8 bases. Germline V gene data show CDR1 as LGHNA and CDR2 as YNFKEQ. The CDR3 sequence is 19 residues long. J was trimmed by 3 bases and V by 0 bases; bases with no gene match: 14. For the CDR3, the DNA is TGTGCCAGCAGCCAAGATCTTGTGGCCGGACTAGCTAGAACAGATACGCAGTATTTT. Translating gives CASSQDLVAGLARTDTQYF.

V is TRBV14 and J is TRBJ2-3; D possibly uses TRBD1 or TRBD2 (5 bases each). Germline CDR1 SGHDN, CDR2 FVKESK. V was clipped by 3 bases and J by 2 bases, with 12 bases between them. The CDR3 length is 15 residues. The CDR3 loop reads CASSQMGVHTDTQYF. The CDR3, as DNA: TGTGCCAGCAGCCAGATGGGGGTTCACACAGATACGCAGTATTTT.

This clonotype was observed many times. V and J are TRBV12-3 or TRBV12-4 and TRBJ1-1, with 8 positions matching TRBD1. The CDR3 has 16 residues. J was trimmed by 3 bases and V by 1 base; bases with no gene match: 7. The CDR3 reads CASSLVTGALDTEAFF. In DNA, the CDR3 is TGTGCCAGCAGTTTAGTGACAGGGGCTCTGGACACTGAAGCTTTCTTT.

The gene calls are TRBV20-1 and TRBJ2-1, with 8 bases matching TRBD2. This CDR3 is built from 15 residues. The junction had 12 bases not matched to a gene; V was cut back by 6 bases and J by 5 bases. The V gene's germline CDR1 is DFQATT and CDR2 SNEGSKA (reference sequence). The CDR3 DNA sequence: TGCAGTGCAACAGAAGCGGGAGTAGGGGACAATGAGCAGTTCTTC. Its translation: CSATEAGVGDNEQFF.

This clonotype occurred a few times. The chain uses TRBV12-3 or TRBV12-4 and TRBJ1-1, with D possibly being TRBD1 (6 bases). V was cut by 6 bases and J by 7 bases, with 18 bases left in between. There are 14 residues in the CDR3. Written as DNA, the CDR3 is TGTGCCAGCAGAGATCCCGGACAGAAATTTGAAGCTTTCTTT. This gives the protein CASRDPGQKFEAFF.